This TCR beta chain was recorded in a study of control samples from healthy donors and cancer patients (dated by TCRdb to 2018 to 2021). The library relied on the immunoSEQ multiplex PCR assay. TCRdb holds this immuneACCESS table with in-frame rearrangements only. Some clones are missing; in checked studies, unresolved V genes explain under half, and the rest has no known cause. The sample includes about 250,000 clones, with about 80% observed a single time. The ten largest account for roughly 13% of the sample. With regard to this clone: The specificity of this receptor is unknown. There are no base qualities to consult, and no much larger clone falls within one base.

The germline V gene yields MDHEN for CDR1 and SYDVKM for CDR2. Taken from cysteine to phenylalanine, the CDR3 has 14 residues. Just CDR3 DNA is preserved here, 42 bases in frame from base 1. V and J are trimmed by 8 bases and 0 bases, and the gene matches miss 4 bases of the junction. The sequenced material came from PBMCs. The chain is encoded by TRBV28 joined to TRBJ2-5, with TRBD1 identical over 9 junction bases. This clonotype was sampled from a woman aged 60-75 years with lung cancer. The CDR3 region has the sequence CASFGQGYQETQYF. The DNA sequence is TGTGCCAGCTTCGGACAGGGGTACCAAGAGACCCAGTACTTC.